These 32 T cell receptor beta chains were all obtained from the same sample, sequenced in a study of blood T cell repertoires in COVID-19. This table comes from immunoSEQ multiplex PCR, and its TCRdb copy is limited to in-frame clones, with some not included. The table has 270,000 or so clones, roughly nine tenths seen once. The sequencing input was peripheral blood. Source of these receptors: a middle-aged woman who had recovered from COVID-19.

The sample holds one count of this clone. The gene calls are TRBV19 and TRBJ2-7, with 8 positions matching TRBD1. Germline CDR1 is LNHDA and CDR2 is SQIVND (reference sequence). The CDR3 is made up of 15 amino acids. Trimming took 2 bases from V and 6 from J; bases not matched to a gene: 9. The CDR3 DNA reads TGTGCCAGTAGTATAATCCTCCAGGGGGCCGTCGAGCAGTACTTC. This sequence encodes CASSIILQGAVEQYF.

This chain joins TRBV10-2 and TRBJ2-1; D uncertain. The germline V and J ends were trimmed by 10 bases and 4 bases, with 11 bases remaining between them. Per germline, CDR1 WSHSY and CDR2 SAAADI. CDR3 size: 12 residues. CDR3 sequence (DNA): TGCGCCACCCACGCGGCGTACAATGAGCAGTTCTTC. It encodes CATHAAYNEQFF.

This sequence joins TRBV7-2 and TRBJ2-7; 11 bases agree with TRBD2. Germline CDR1 is SGHTA and CDR2 is FQGNSA. This CDR3 has 14 residues. J was trimmed by 8 bases and V by 1 base; bases with no gene match: 4. Here the CDR3 DNA reads TGTGCCAGCAGCTTAGGTAGCGGGGGGGGAAAGCAGTACGTC. Protein sequence: CASSLGSGGGKQYV.

This chain connects TRBV21-1 to TRBJ1-3; the D call in the table, TRBD1, was not verified against the DNA. TRBV21-1 counts as a pseudogene. This CDR3 is 16 amino acids long. In DNA, the CDR3 is TGTGCCAGCAGCAAAGCGCTTTCAGGTTCAGGAAACACCATATATTTT. Translating gives CASSKALSGSGNTIYF.

This rearrangement joins TRBV27 to TRBJ1-6, with 10 bases lining up with TRBD1. CDR3 length: 17 residues. The V and J ends lost 6 bases and 9 bases, in that order; junction bases with no gene match: 14. Germline V gene sequence: CDR1 MNHEY, CDR2 SMNVEV (reference sequence). The CDR3 DNA reads as TGTGCCAGCAGGACGATGCGGGACAGGGGATTGGGTTCACCCCTCCACTTT. This gives the protein CASRTMRDRGLGSPLHF.

This CDR3 reads CSVGRGAVGNEQFF. The CDR3 nucleotides read TGCAGCGTTGGACGGGGGGCTGTTGGTAATGAGCAGTTCTTC. The chain uses TRBV29-1 and TRBJ2-1; weak D call: TRBD2 (7 bases). This CDR3 has 14 residues. Trimming pared 4 bases from V and 7 bases from J, leaving 17 bases between. Germline CDR1 and CDR2: SQVTM and ANQGSEA.

The chain joins TRBV11-2 to TRBJ2-3; 14 bases are a match to TRBD2. V shed 5 bases, J shed 4 bases, and the junction held 5 bases outside the gene matches. Germline V lookup: CDR1 SGHAT, CDR2 FQNNGV. The CDR3 contains 16 residues. In nucleotides, the CDR3 is TGTGCCAGCAGCACTAGACTAGCGGGGGGGCCAGATACGCAGTATTTT. The encoded protein is CASSTRLAGGPDTQYF.

V and J are TRBV11-2 and TRBJ2-7; the match to TRBD1 covers 10 bases. V shed 5 bases and J 2 bases; nucleotides not matched to a gene: 3. This CDR3 spans 14 amino acids. Germline CDR1 reads SGHAT; CDR2 reads FQNNGV. CDR3 in amino acids: CASSQGQGPYEQYF. The CDR3 DNA is TGTGCCAGCAGCCAGGGACAGGGGCCCTACGAGCAGTACTTC.

V and J are TRBV11-2 and TRBJ2-7, with D perhaps matching TRBD1 (7 bases). The CDR3 length is 14 residues. With 5 bases removed from V and 3 bases from J, the gap between germline ends came to 14 bases. Germline V CDR1 and CDR2: SGHAT, FQNNGV. The CDR3 reads CASSQGGRDYEQYF. The CDR3 bases are TGTGCCAGCAGCCAGGGGGGTCGCGACTACGAGCAGTACTTC. The full variable domain, with the rest looked up from reference TRBV11-2 and TRBJ2-7, is EAGVAQSPRYKIIEKRQSVAFWCNPISGHATLYWYQQILGQGPKLLIQFQNNGVVDDSQLPKDRFSAERLKGVDSTLKIQPAKLEDSAVYLCASSQGGRDYEQYFGPGTRLTVT.

In regard to this clone: Other DNA sequences of this sample code for an identical CDR3. This rearrangement joins TRBV5-6 to TRBJ2-5; D unresolved. Germline CDR1 and CDR2: SGHDT and YYEEEE. Trimming stripped 0 bases from V and 2 bases from J, with 5 bases between. The CDR3 runs 13 residues. CDR3 sequence (DNA): TGTGCCAGCAGCTTGGGGCAGCAAGAGACCCAGTACTTC. Translating it yields CASSLGQQETQYF. Using reference TRBV5-6 and TRBJ2-5 for the parts outside the CDR3, the full variable domain is DAGVTQSPTHLIKTRGQQVTLRCSPKSGHDTVSWYQQALGQGPQFIFQYYEEEERQRGNFPDRFSGHQFPNYSSELNVNALLLGDSALYLCASSLGQQETQYFGPGTRLLVL.

This chain uses TRBV2 with TRBJ1-3, with D uncertain. Looked up from germline, CDR1 is SNHLY and CDR2 is FYNNEI. The CDR3 is 13 residues long. V was trimmed by 2 bases and J by 9 bases, leaving 11 bases between them. The CDR3 nucleotides read TGTGCCAGCAGTGAAATGCGGGATGTCACCATATATTTT. Its protein product is CASSEMRDVTIYF.

The chain is built from TRBV24-1 and TRBJ1-4; 7 nucleotides agree with TRBD1. V lost 3 bases, J lost 6 bases, and 6 bases stayed unmatched. This CDR3 region has 15 residues. Germline V gene data show CDR1 as KGHDR and CDR2 as SFDVKD. The CDR3 DNA reads TGTGCCACCAGTGATCCCGGGACAGCGGATGAAAAACTGTTTTTT. Its protein is CATSDPGTADEKLFF.

This clone was picked up a small number of times. Other DNA sequences in this specimen translate into the identical CDR3. The rearrangement uses TRBV18 and TRBJ1-1; a possible D gene is TRBD1 (5 bases). The V and J ends lost 2 bases and 1 base respectively, with 5 bases between them. This CDR3 contains 13 residues. Germline lookup yields CDR1 KGHSH and CDR2 LQKENI. The CDR3 protein is CASSPGQNTEAFF. CDR3 nucleotides: TGTGCCAGCTCACCAGGACAGAACACTGAAGCTTTCTTT.

The chain combines TRBV30 with TRBJ2-7; 10 bases line up with TRBD2. CDR1 is GTSNPN and CDR2 is SVGIG in the germline V gene (reference sequence). The CDR3 length is 13 residues. Trimming took 7 bases from V and 4 from J; bases not matched to a gene: 7. In nucleotides, the CDR3 is TGTGCCTCCCGAACAGCGGGAGGGTACGAGCAGTACGTC. Residues: CASRTAGGYEQYV.

V usage is TRBV14 and J usage is TRBJ2-3; tentatively, D is TRBD1 (5 bases). The CDR3 totals 16 residues. Per the germline V gene, CDR1 is SGHDN and CDR2 is FVKESK. V was pared by 1 base and J by 0 bases, with 11 bases between. The CDR3 sequence: CASSQVGASSTDTQYF. The CDR3 region has the DNA TGTGCCAGCAGCCAAGTTGGGGCCTCTAGCACAGATACGCAGTATTTT.

The chain combines TRBV9 with TRBJ2-5; 7 bases are a match to TRBD1. CDR3 length: 15 amino acids. Germline V gene data show CDR1 as SGDLS and CDR2 as YYNGEE. The V gene end was trimmed by 0 bases and the J gene end by 5 bases; junction bases not matched to a gene: 7. The CDR3 is CASSVDEGAGETQYF. For the CDR3, the DNA is TGTGCCAGCAGCGTAGACGAGGGGGCTGGGGAGACCCAGTACTTC.

The V call is TRBV5-1, the J call TRBJ2-7, with a possible D match to TRBD1 (5 bases). V was cut by 4 bases and J by 4 bases, with 15 bases left in between. Germline V gene data show CDR1 as SGHRS and CDR2 as YFSETQ. The CDR3 has 14 residues. This chain's CDR3 is CASSLPGQGYEQYF. For the CDR3, the DNA is TGCGCCAGCAGCCTCCCCGGCCAGGGTTACGAGCAGTACTTC.

The chain uses TRBV2 and TRBJ1-5; D might be TRBD1 (6 bases). Trimming stripped 6 bases from V and 2 bases from J, with 11 bases between. Germline CDR1 SNHLY, CDR2 FYNNEI. This CDR3 region has 14 residues. The CDR3 DNA reads as TGTGCCAGCAGGAGGGGGGGTGGCAATCAGCCCCAGCATTTT. It codes for CASRRGGGNQPQHF.

The chain employs TRBV18 and TRBJ2-2, with 8 bases matching TRBD1. CDR1 is KGHSH and CDR2 is LQKENI in the germline V gene. The CDR3 has 17 amino acids. The V gene end was trimmed by 3 bases and the J gene end by 3 bases; junction bases not matched to a gene: 9. The CDR3 here is CASSPQTRGQDTGELFF. The CDR3 DNA reads TGTGCCAGCTCACCGCAAACCAGGGGGCAGGACACCGGGGAGCTGTTTTTT.

The chain employs TRBV28 and TRBJ2-1; 7 bases fit TRBD2. After removal of 7 bases from V and 5 bases from J, the junction contained 11 bases not matched to a gene. The CDR3 spans 15 residues. Germline V lookup: CDR1 MDHEN, CDR2 SYDVKM. CDR3 residues: CASTVGGYGDNEQFF. The CDR3 DNA reads as TGTGCCAGCACCGTGGGGGGGTATGGGGACAATGAGCAGTTCTTC.

A remark on this clone: Other DNA sequences of this sample code for an identical CDR3. V is TRBV18 and J is TRBJ1-4, with D tentatively TRBD1 (5 bases). The germline V gene has CDR1 KGHSH and CDR2 LQKENI. The germline V and J ends were trimmed by 1 base and 4 bases, with 7 bases remaining between them. The CDR3 covers 14 residues. CDR3 DNA: TGTGCCAGCTCACCACAACAGGATAATGAAAAACTGTTTTTT. Translating it yields CASSPQQDNEKLFF. Full variable domain (rest looked up from reference TRBV18 and TRBJ1-4): NAGVMQNPRHLVRRRGQEARLRCSPMKGHSHVYWYRQLPEEGLKFMVYLQKENIIDESGMPKERFSAEFPKEGPSILRIQQVVRGDSAAYFCASSPQQDNEKLFFGSGTQLSVL.

The chain couples TRBV11-2 to TRBJ1-4; 7 nucleotides match TRBD1. The CDR3 spans 16 residues. The V segment lost 4 bases and the J segment 4 bases; nucleotides outside the gene matches: 9. Germline CDR1 is SGHAT and CDR2 is FQNNGV. For the CDR3, the DNA is TGTGCCAGCAGCTCGTACAGGGGCCGAGGTAATGAAAAACTGTTTTTT. Its protein is CASSSYRGRGNEKLFF.

The chain recombines TRBV3-1 (or the pseudogene TRBV3-2) with TRBJ2-7; 7 bases align to TRBD2. Per the germline V gene, CDR1 is LGHDT and CDR2 is YNNKEL (reference sequence). CDR3 size: 18 residues. CDR3 nucleotide sequence: TGTGCCAGCAGTCAAGACACGGGACTACTTCCCCTACTCTACGAGCAGTACGTC. Translation gives CASSQDTGLLPLLYEQYV.

The V call is TRBV19, the J call TRBJ2-7, with 11 bases matching TRBD2. Trimming removed 1 base from V and 2 bases from J; junction bases left unmatched: 1. Germline CDR1 and CDR2: LNHDA and SQIVND (reference sequence). The CDR3 has 15 residues. CDR3 protein: CASSIGLAGTYEQYF. DNA of the CDR3: TGTGCCAGTAGTATAGGACTAGCGGGAACCTACGAGCAGTACTTC.

As DNA, the CDR3 is TGCGCCAGCAGCCAAGGGGACTGGGGAAACAATGAGCAGTTCTTC. Translating it yields CASSQGDWGNNEQFF. V is TRBV4-1 and J is TRBJ2-1, with a weak D call TRBD2 (6 bases). V was pared by 1 base and J by 5 bases, with 12 bases between. The length of the CDR3 is 15 residues. Germline values: CDR1 MGHRA, CDR2 YSYEKL.

The J gene is TRBJ2-7, the V gene TRBV11-2; TRBD1 might be the D (5 bases). Germline lookup yields CDR1 SGHAT and CDR2 FQNNGV. The CDR3 is 14 residues long. With 5 bases removed from V and 2 bases from J, the gap between germline ends came to 13 bases. The CDR3 here is CASSLTGPPYEQYV. In DNA, the CDR3 is TGTGCCAGCAGCCTCACAGGACCCCCCTACGAGCAGTACGTC.

The chain recombines TRBV4-1 with TRBJ2-2; 11 positions match TRBD2. The CDR3 consists of 15 residues. After removal of 4 bases from V and 5 bases from J, the junction contained 3 bases not matched to a gene. CDR1 and CDR2 (germline): MGHRA, YSYEKL. This CDR3 is CASSLAGGQTGELFF. CDR3 nucleotides: TGCGCCAGCAGCCTAGCGGGGGGGCAAACCGGGGAGCTGTTTTTT.

This chain links TRBV7-9 with TRBJ1-3; the match to TRBD1 covers 7 bases. The ends lost 5 bases at V and 0 bases at J; junction bases unmatched: 4. CDR3 length equals 15 residues. CDR1 is SEHNR, CDR2 FQNEAQ, per germline (reference sequence). The CDR3 loop reads CASSHRDSSGNTIYF. The CDR3 nucleotides read TGTGCCAGCAGCCATCGGGACAGCTCTGGAAACACCATATATTTT.

The rearrangement links TRBV18 to TRBJ1-2, with D uncertain. The CDR3 extends over 16 amino acids. Germline V gene lookup returns CDR1 KGHSH and CDR2 LQKENI. The V end lost 2 bases, the J end lost 0 bases, and 13 bases lay between the germline ends. The DNA of the CDR3 is TGTGCCAGCTCACCAATCACGACACCTGCTAACTATGGCTACACCTTC. As protein: CASSPITTPANYGYTF.

A word on this clone: At the DNA level, this CDR3 is encoded by other sequences in the same sample as well. The chain combines TRBV12-3 or TRBV12-4 with TRBJ2-3; D is unresolved. This CDR3 is 13 amino acids long. Between the trimmed V and J ends, which lost 5 bases and 1 base, there was a span of 7 bases. This chain's CDR3 is CASSPRGTDTQYF. DNA for the CDR3: TGTGCCAGCAGTCCCCGGGGCACAGATACGCAGTATTTT.

This clone occurred once. A junction end diverges from the germline sequence, so it may reflect a read error. The genes are TRBV19 and TRBJ1-1; D is uncertain. The CDR3 is 16 amino acids. The germline V gene has CDR1 LNHDA and CDR2 SQIVND (reference sequence). The CDR3 nucleotides are TGTGCCAGTAGTATAGATCCCCCCCGGTTGAAAACTGAAGCTTTCTTT. Protein: CASSIDPPRLKTEAFF. Supplemented by reference TRBV19 and TRBJ1-1, the full variable domain reads DGGITQSPKYLFRKEGQNVTLSCEQNLNHDAMYWYRQDPGQGLRLIYYSQIVNDFQKGDIAEGYSVSREKKESFPLTVTSAQKNPTAFYLCASSIDPPRLKTEAFFGQGTRLTVV.

This clone has just a few counts. The chain recombines TRBV7-3 with TRBJ2-3, with 7 bases fitting TRBD1. The CDR3 totals 14 residues. J lost 2 bases, V lost 4 bases, and 3 bases had no gene match. The germline V gene has CDR1 SGHTA and CDR2 FQGTGA. Here the CDR3 DNA reads TGTGCCAGCAGCTCACAGGGGCACACAGATACGCAGTATTTT. Amino acid sequence: CASSSQGHTDTQYF.